This T cell receptor beta chain was identified in a study of T cell repertoires in ileal Crohn's disease. Study information: Surgery for a complication: stricturing in about 60%, penetrating in about 40%.

This clone was detected only a few times. Its target is not known. This CDR3 is built from 11 residues. Germline CDR1 reads MDHEN; CDR2 reads SYDVKM. The germline V and J ends were trimmed by 6 bases and 13 bases, with 12 bases remaining between them. Only in-frame clones appear in the TCRdb table, and some are missing; sequencing was by immunoSEQ multiplex PCR. This repertoire shows about 15,000 clones, just over 85% found once; its top ten account for roughly 6%. Study-wide points: Active smokers at surgery had more clonal expansions than non-smokers.

V is TRBV28 and J is TRBJ1-4; the D gene is possibly TRBD1 (5 bases). The sequenced material came from ileal tissue. The sequence came from an adult with Crohn's disease. This chain's CDR3 is CASSERGVLFF. DNA for the CDR3: TGTGCCAGCAGCGAAAGGGGTGTACTGTTTTTT.